A selection of T cell receptor beta chains follows, all from one sample in a study of human T cells and chemical hapten exposure. TCRdb re-derived calls from the RACE reads in MiXCR, one entry per CDR3 protein. This table has about 140,000 distinct CDR3 sequences, approximately 10% appearing once. This sample comprised whole blood, obtained in connection with sensitization to the hapten diphenylcyclopropenone (DPC). The source is a woman aged 45-65 years with alopecia areata. Some clones in this sample may be carry-over from other donors' samples. CDR3s include the opening cysteine and the closing phenylalanine or tryptophan. Each record gives: J gene, clone size, D gene, V gene, CDR3 protein, CDR3 DNA. A D gene is named only where the DNA matches it firmly. Size tells how often a clone was seen (once, few, many) or the class of an expanded clone, and some rows leave it out.

J gene: TRBJ1-2; clone size: many; D gene: TRBD1; V gene: TRBV19; CDR3 protein: CASRTQTGHYGYTF; CDR3 DNA: TGTGCCAGTAGAACTCAGACAGGGCACTATGGCTACACCTTC
J gene: TRBJ1-1; clone size: .; D gene: .; V gene: TRBV28; CDR3 protein: CASSLMTGTPTGNAEAFF; CDR3 DNA: TGTGCCAGCAGTTTAATGACCGGGACACCGACCGGTAACGCTGAAGCTTTCTTT
J gene: TRBJ2-5; clone size: .; D gene: TRBD1; V gene: TRBV18; CDR3 protein: CASSANRGLETQYF; CDR3 DNA: TGTGCCAGCTCAGCAAACAGGGGGCTAGAGACCCAGTACTTC
J gene: TRBJ2-7; clone size: .; D gene: .; V gene: TRBV5-4; CDR3 protein: CASSLGAPDSYERQYF; CDR3 DNA: TGTGCCAGCAGCTTGGGGGCACCGGATTCCTACGAGAGGCAGTACTTC
J gene: TRBJ2-5; clone size: .; D gene: TRBD2; V gene: TRBV7-8; CDR3 protein: CTSSLQPGLVEETQYF; CDR3 DNA: TGTACCAGCAGCTTACAACCGGGACTAGTCGAAGAGACCCAGTACTTC
J gene: TRBJ2-5; clone size: .; D gene: .; V gene: TRBV20-1; CDR3 protein: CSARVDGPGETQYF; CDR3 DNA: TGCAGTGCTAGAGTAGACGGTCCGGGAGAGACCCAGTACTTC
J gene: TRBJ1-1; clone size: .; D gene: .; V gene: TRBV11-2; CDR3 protein: CASSLSWLWGPEAFF; CDR3 DNA: TGTGCCAGCAGCTTAAGTTGGCTGTGGGGACCTGAAGCTTTCTTT
J gene: TRBJ2-1; clone size: few; D gene: TRBD1; V gene: TRBV6-5; CDR3 protein: CASTRLQGLNEQFF; CDR3 DNA: TGTGCCAGCACTCGACTACAGGGGCTCAATGAGCAGTTCTTC
J gene: TRBJ2-5; clone size: .; D gene: TRBD2; V gene: TRBV20-1; CDR3 protein: CSARVPGLARETQYF; CDR3 DNA: TGCAGTGCTAGAGTCCCCGGACTAGCGAGAGAGACCCAGTACTTC
J gene: TRBJ1-5; clone size: many; D gene: TRBD1; V gene: TRBV7-9; CDR3 protein: CASSLADRGDNQPQHF; CDR3 DNA: TGTGCCAGCAGCTTAGCGGACAGGGGAGACAATCAGCCCCAGCATTTT
J gene: TRBJ2-7; clone size: few; D gene: TRBD1; V gene: TRBV29-1; CDR3 protein: CSVGQGTYEQYF; CDR3 DNA: TGCAGCGTTGGACAGGGGACCTACGAGCAGTACTTC
J gene: TRBJ2-1; clone size: few; D gene: TRBD2; V gene: TRBV15; CDR3 protein: CATSRAGLAGEFLFF; CDR3 DNA: TGTGCCACCAGCAGAGCCGGGCTAGCGGGAGAGTTCCTGTTCTTC
J gene: TRBJ2-3; clone size: .; D gene: .; V gene: TRBV20-1; CDR3 protein: CSASGGRPDTQYF; CDR3 DNA: TGCAGTGCTAGTGGCGGCCGACCAGATACGCAGTATTTT
J gene: TRBJ1-1; clone size: .; D gene: TRBD1; V gene: TRBV5-6; CDR3 protein: CASSLDRGRRETEAFF; CDR3 DNA: TGTGCCAGCAGCTTGGACAGGGGGCGCAGGGAAACTGAAGCTTTCTTT
J gene: TRBJ1-2; clone size: many; D gene: TRBD1; V gene: TRBV30; CDR3 protein: CAWATQGARRANYGYTF; CDR3 DNA: TGTGCCTGGGCAACACAGGGGGCCCGTCGGGCTAACTATGGCTACACCTTC
J gene: TRBJ2-1; clone size: .; D gene: .; V gene: TRBV3-1; CDR3 protein: CASSQASEQFF; CDR3 DNA: TGTGCCAGCAGCCAAGCATCCGAGCAGTTCTTC
J gene: TRBJ2-1; clone size: .; D gene: .; V gene: TRBV27; CDR3 protein: CASSLSKESSYNEQFF; CDR3 DNA: TGTGCCAGCAGTTTATCTAAAGAAAGCTCCTACAATGAGCAGTTCTTC
J gene: TRBJ1-2; clone size: many; D gene: .; V gene: TRBV7-9; CDR3 protein: CASSLGAVVSGKPNYGYTF; CDR3 DNA: TGTGCCAGCAGCTTAGGGGCGGTAGTGTCCGGGAAGCCTAACTATGGCTACACCTTC
J gene: TRBJ2-5; clone size: few; D gene: .; V gene: TRBV28; CDR3 protein: CACQGYEGRNPQETQYF; CDR3 DNA: TGTGCCTGCCAAGGGTATGAGGGGCGGAACCCCCAAGAGACCCAGTACTTC
J gene: TRBJ1-2; clone size: once; D gene: .; V gene: TRBV20-1; CDR3 protein: CSAPSRGTDYGYTF; CDR3 DNA: TGCAGTGCTCCAAGCCGGGGAACGGACTATGGCTACACCTTC
J gene: TRBJ2-7; clone size: few; D gene: .; V gene: TRBV2; CDR3 protein: CASKVSIEQYF; CDR3 DNA: TGTGCCAGCAAGGTCTCCATCGAGCAGTACTTC
J gene: TRBJ1-6; clone size: .; D gene: .; V gene: TRBV20-1; CDR3 protein: CSATRGGGNSPLHF; CDR3 DNA: TGCAGTGCTACACGGGGGGGAGGCAATTCACCCCTCCACTTT
J gene: TRBJ2-7; clone size: .; D gene: .; V gene: TRBV5-1; CDR3 protein: CASSAAPGDYEQYF; CDR3 DNA: TGCGCCAGCAGCGCTGCCCCGGGAGACTACGAGCAGTACTTC
J gene: TRBJ1-2; clone size: .; D gene: .; V gene: TRBV5-6; CDR3 protein: CASSFDRTPYGYTF; CDR3 DNA: TGTGCCAGCAGCTTCGACAGGACCCCCTATGGCTACACCTTC
J gene: TRBJ2-3; clone size: many; D gene: TRBD2; V gene: TRBV4-2; CDR3 protein: CASSQDTTSGFTDTQYF; CDR3 DNA: TGTGCCAGCAGCCAAGATACTACTAGCGGGTTTACAGATACGCAGTATTTT
J gene: TRBJ2-5; clone size: few; D gene: TRBD2; V gene: TRBV3-1; CDR3 protein: CASSQNGLAGEGETQYF; CDR3 DNA: TGTGCCAGCAGCCAAAACGGACTAGCGGGAGAAGGGGAGACCCAGTACTTC
J gene: TRBJ2-7; clone size: many; D gene: .; V gene: TRBV28; CDR3 protein: CASRSQGGGNEQYF; CDR3 DNA: TGTGCCAGCAGGTCACAGGGAGGGGGTAACGAGCAGTACTTC
J gene: TRBJ2-5; clone size: few; D gene: .; V gene: TRBV25-1; CDR3 protein: CASSERHTQETQYF; CDR3 DNA: TGTGCCAGCAGTGAACGGCATACCCAAGAGACCCAGTACTTC
J gene: TRBJ2-7; clone size: few; D gene: .; V gene: TRBV3-1; CDR3 protein: CASSQVGRGVYEQYF; CDR3 DNA: TGTGCCAGCAGCCAAGTCGGCAGGGGAGTTTACGAGCAGTACTTC
J gene: TRBJ2-1; clone size: many; D gene: .; V gene: TRBV12-3/TRBV12-4; CDR3 protein: CASSFGTGSSYNEQFF; CDR3 DNA: TGTGCCAGCAGTTTTGGGACGGGCAGCTCCTACAATGAGCAGTTCTTC
J gene: TRBJ2-3; clone size: .; D gene: .; V gene: TRBV7-8; CDR3 protein: CASSPLLPAVRTDTQYF; CDR3 DNA: TGTGCCAGCAGCCCCCTTCTACCGGCGGTGCGCACAGATACGCAGTATTTT
J gene: TRBJ1-4; clone size: .; D gene: TRBD1; V gene: TRBV12-3/TRBV12-4; CDR3 protein: CASSWRTGPTTNEKLFF; CDR3 DNA: TGTGCCAGCAGTTGGCGGACAGGGCCAACAACTAATGAAAAACTGTTTTTT
J gene: TRBJ1-4; clone size: few; D gene: TRBD1; V gene: TRBV20-1; CDR3 protein: CSARPDRGPNEKLFF; CDR3 DNA: TGCAGTGCTAGACCTGACAGGGGTCCTAATGAAAAACTGTTTTTT
J gene: TRBJ2-7; clone size: .; D gene: TRBD2; V gene: TRBV14; CDR3 protein: CASSPRRGGSWYEQYF; CDR3 DNA: TGTGCCAGCAGCCCCCGCCGGGGCGGGAGTTGGTACGAGCAGTACTTC
J gene: TRBJ2-7; clone size: .; D gene: .; V gene: TRBV10-3; CDR3 protein: CAISGYGSQYEQYF; CDR3 DNA: TGTGCCATCAGTGGTTATGGGAGCCAGTACGAGCAGTACTTC
J gene: TRBJ2-3; clone size: few; D gene: .; V gene: TRBV9; CDR3 protein: CASSAGPKADTQYF; CDR3 DNA: TGTGCCAGCAGCGCCGGGCCCAAGGCAGATACGCAGTATTTT
J gene: TRBJ2-3; clone size: .; D gene: TRBD1; V gene: TRBV12-3/TRBV12-4; CDR3 protein: CASRPTGVADTQYF; CDR3 DNA: TGTGCCAGCAGACCGACAGGGGTGGCAGATACGCAGTATTTT
J gene: TRBJ2-2; clone size: many; D gene: TRBD2; V gene: TRBV24-1; CDR3 protein: CATSPRLAGVVRELFF; CDR3 DNA: TGTGCCACCAGCCCGAGACTAGCGGGAGTGGTCAGGGAGCTGTTTTTT
J gene: TRBJ1-5; clone size: many; D gene: .; V gene: TRBV4-3; CDR3 protein: CASSQGIGRNQPQHF; CDR3 DNA: TGCGCCAGCAGCCAAGGTATCGGGAGGAATCAGCCCCAGCATTTT
J gene: TRBJ2-1; clone size: .; D gene: .; V gene: TRBV11-3; CDR3 protein: CASKLGGPYNEQFF; CDR3 DNA: TGTGCCAGCAAACTAGGAGGGCCGTACAATGAGCAGTTCTTC
J gene: TRBJ2-1; clone size: .; D gene: .; V gene: TRBV29-1; CDR3 protein: CSGGGNEQFF; CDR3 DNA: TGCAGCGGCGGCGGCAATGAGCAGTTCTTC
J gene: TRBJ1-4; clone size: few; D gene: .; V gene: TRBV6-5; CDR3 protein: CASSQENGKLFF; CDR3 DNA: TGTGCCAGCAGTCAAGAGAATGGAAAACTGTTTTTT
J gene: TRBJ2-1; clone size: few; D gene: .; V gene: TRBV5-4; CDR3 protein: CASSLGREITPYNEQFF; CDR3 DNA: TGTGCCAGCAGCTTAGGTCGGGAGATAACCCCCTACAATGAGCAGTTCTTC
J gene: TRBJ2-5; clone size: few; D gene: .; V gene: TRBV3-2; CDR3 protein: CASSQDSQKETQYF; CDR3 DNA: TGTGCCAGCAGCCAAGATAGCCAGAAAGAGACCCAGTACTTC
J gene: TRBJ2-5; clone size: .; D gene: .; V gene: TRBV7-2; CDR3 protein: CASSRRTQETQYF; CDR3 DNA: TGTGCCAGCAGCCGAAGGACCCAAGAGACCCAGTACTTC
J gene: TRBJ2-1; clone size: many; D gene: TRBD2; V gene: TRBV7-8; CDR3 protein: CASSLEGTTLRSEQFF; CDR3 DNA: TGTGCCAGCAGCTTAGAAGGGACTACCCTTCGAAGTGAGCAGTTCTTC